This record covers a single TCR beta chain. Only in-frame clones appear in the TCRdb table, and some are missing; sequencing was by immunoSEQ multiplex PCR. The table records some 150,000 clones, around 86% of them present only once. This specimen comes from a study of blood T cell repertoires in COVID-19. Germline CDR1 and CDR2: SGHTA and FQGNSA. This CDR3 comprises 15 residues. The V end lost 0 bases, the J end lost 6 bases, and 11 bases lay between the germline ends. This clonotype was sampled from an older man with acute or convalescent COVID-19. The source material was peripheral blood. This chain joins TRBV7-2 and TRBJ2-2; tentatively, D is TRBD2 (6 bases). CDR3: CASSLAPGLSGELFF. DNA of the CDR3: TGTGCCAGCAGCTTAGCACCAGGACTATCCGGGGAGCTGTTTTTT.